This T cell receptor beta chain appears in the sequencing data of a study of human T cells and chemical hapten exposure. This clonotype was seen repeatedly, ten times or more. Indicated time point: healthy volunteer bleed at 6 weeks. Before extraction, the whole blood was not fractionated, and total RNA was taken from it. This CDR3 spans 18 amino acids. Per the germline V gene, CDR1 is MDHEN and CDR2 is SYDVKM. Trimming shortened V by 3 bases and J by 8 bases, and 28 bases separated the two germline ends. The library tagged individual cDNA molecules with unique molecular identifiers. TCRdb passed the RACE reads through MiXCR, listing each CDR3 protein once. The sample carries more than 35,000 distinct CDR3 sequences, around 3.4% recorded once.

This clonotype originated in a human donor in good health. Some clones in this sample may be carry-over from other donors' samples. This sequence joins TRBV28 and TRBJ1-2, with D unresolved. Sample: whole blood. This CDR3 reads CASSFSRAPGQPRRGYTF. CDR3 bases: TGTGCCAGCAGTTTTTCAAGGGCCCCCGGCCAACCCCGGCGGGGCTACACCTTC.